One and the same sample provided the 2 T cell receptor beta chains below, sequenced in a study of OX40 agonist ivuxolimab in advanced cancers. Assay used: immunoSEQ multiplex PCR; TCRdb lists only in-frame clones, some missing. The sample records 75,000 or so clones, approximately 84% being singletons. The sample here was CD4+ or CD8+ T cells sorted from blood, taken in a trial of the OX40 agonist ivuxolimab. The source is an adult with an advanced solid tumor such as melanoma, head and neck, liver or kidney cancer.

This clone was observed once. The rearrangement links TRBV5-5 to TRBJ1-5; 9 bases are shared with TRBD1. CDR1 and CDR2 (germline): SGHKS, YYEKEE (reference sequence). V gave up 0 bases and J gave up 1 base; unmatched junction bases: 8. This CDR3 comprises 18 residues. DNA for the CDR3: TGTGCCAGCAGCTTGGGAGGACAGGGGATGGGGAGCAATCAGCCCCAGCATTTT. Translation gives CASSLGGQGMGSNQPQHF.

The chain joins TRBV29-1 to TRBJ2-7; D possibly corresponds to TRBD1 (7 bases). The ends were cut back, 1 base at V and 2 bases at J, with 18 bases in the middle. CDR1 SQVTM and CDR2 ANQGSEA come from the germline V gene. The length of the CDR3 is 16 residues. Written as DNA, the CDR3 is TGCAGCGTTGAAGGTAGGCAGTCAGGGGGGACCTACGAGCAGTACTTC. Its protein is CSVEGRQSGGTYEQYF.